This T cell receptor (beta chain) came from a study of technical replicates of blood from a handful of donors. Looked up from germline, CDR1 is LNHDA and CDR2 is SQIVND (reference sequence). Trimming pared 7 bases from V and 0 bases from J, leaving 7 bases between. This CDR3 spans 14 amino acids. This table comes from immunoSEQ multiplex PCR, and its TCRdb copy is limited to in-frame clones, with some not included. The table shows approximately 70,000 clones, with just under 97% occurring only once. This chain joins TRBV19 and TRBJ2-6; D is uncertain. The material sequenced was T cells isolated from PBMCs. The source is a human donor in good health. CDR3: CASTRFSGANVLTF. The CDR3 nucleotides are TGTGCCAGTACCCGGTTCTCTGGGGCCAACGTCCTGACTTTC.